A single T cell receptor (beta chain) is shown here with its context. Its target is not known. The sample belongs to a study of T cell repertoires in cytomegalovirus infection. Study results and caveats: Identification of carriers of CMV plus the relevant HLA was performed using cumulative public TCR beta family frequency.

Germline V lookup: CDR1 SQVTM, CDR2 ANQGSEA. The CDR3 has 13 residues. V lost 4 bases, J lost 3 bases, and 4 bases stayed unmatched. TCRdb fed the reads into MiXCR, producing one record per CDR3 protein. This sample has hundreds of thousands of distinct CDR3 sequences, with around a third found just once. Specimen: cultured PBMCs, collected from culture after CMV antigen stimulation. The chain joins TRBV29-1 to TRBJ2-7; 9 bases are shared with TRBD1. The source is a human donor in good health (CMV status not recorded). Some clones in this sample may be carry-over from other donors' samples. CDR3 sequence (DNA): TGCAGCGTTGGGGGACAGGGATTCTACGAGCAGTACTTC. It translates to CSVGGQGFYEQYF.